These 5 T cell receptor beta chains were sequenced from one sample in a study of siplizumab effects on memory and regulatory T cells. TCRdb's table, derived via immunoSEQ multiplex PCR, lists solely in-frame clones and lacks some. Of some 70,000 clones listed, about 87% are singletons. The specimen sequenced was Tregs sorted from blood. The receptor set was obtained from a human donor in good health.

This sequence joins TRBV28 and TRBJ2-6, with unresolved D. The CDR3 totals 16 residues. V lost 6 bases and J 2 bases, leaving 14 bases between the germline ends. The germline CDR1 and CDR2 sequences are MDHEN and SYDVKM. CDR3 sequence reads: CASSTPYKTGANVLTF. The DNA of the CDR3 is TGTGCCAGCAGCACACCATACAAGACTGGGGCCAACGTCCTGACTTTC.

V and J are TRBV14 and TRBJ2-7, with D possibly TRBD2 on 6 matching bases. Trimming took off 1 base at V and 3 bases at J, with 13 bases between the two ends. In germline, CDR1 is SGHDN, CDR2 FVKESK. The CDR3 length is 15 residues. The CDR3 DNA is TGTGCCAGCAGCCAAGCCCCCGGGAGCTACTACGAGCAGTACTTC. Translation: CASSQAPGSYYEQYF.

This chain uses TRBV19 with TRBJ2-7; maybe TRBD1 (5 bases). V dropped 7 bases and J dropped 6 bases, with 13 bases sitting between them. This CDR3 spans 12 amino acids. Germline-derived CDR1 and CDR2 are LNHDA and SQIVND (reference sequence). The CDR3: CASTSGQREQYF. The DNA for the CDR3 is TGTGCCAGTACATCAGGGCAGCGCGAGCAGTACTTC. Supplemented by reference TRBV19 and TRBJ2-7, the full variable domain reads DGGITQSPKYLFRKEGQNVTLSCEQNLNHDAMYWYRQDPGQGLRLIYYSQIVNDFQKGDIAEGYSVSREKKESFPLTVTSAQKNPTAFYLCASTSGQREQYFGPGTRLTVT.

This chain uses TRBV11-2 with TRBJ2-7; D not certain. The germline CDR1 and CDR2 sequences are SGHAT and FQNNGV. This CDR3 spans 15 amino acids. The V and J ends lost 1 base and 6 bases respectively, with 16 bases between them. Written as DNA, the CDR3 is TGTGCCAGCAGCTTAGGGCTCCACTCACTCTCCGAGCAGTACTTC. It is translated as CASSLGLHSLSEQYF.

CDR3 amino acids: CSVEDRETQYF. The CDR3 nucleotides are TGCAGCGTTGAAGATCGGGAGACCCAGTACTTC. This rearrangement joins TRBV29-1 to TRBJ2-5; D unclear. The V end lost 0 bases, the J end lost 5 bases, and 4 bases lay between the germline ends. There are 11 residues in the CDR3. In germline, CDR1 is SQVTM, CDR2 ANQGSEA.